Listed here are 10 T cell receptor beta chains from one sample, sequenced in a study of T cells in Graves' hyperthyroidism and ophthalmopathy (dated by TCRdb to between 2018 and 2020). Library preparation was by multiplex PCR. The instrument was an Illumina HiSeq 2000. Amplification of TCR beta CDR3 regions was carried out from RNA transcripts. For the first round of RT-PCR on the TCR CDR3, the HTBI primer set was used together with the Qiagen OneStep RT-PCR kit. The public reads were reprocessed in TCRdb via fastp at Q25 and MiXCR, keeping in-frame beta chains. Rows with a matching CDR3 protein are joined into one entry that keeps the most common DNA and genes. This sample gives over 500,000 distinct CDR3 sequences in total; 15% to 20% of them show up just once. The ten largest clones represent 29% of the sample. Sample: blood. The receptors were sampled from a woman in her 30s with Graves' ophthalmopathy.

This clonotype came up many times. The CDR3, as DNA: TGTGCCAGCTCCCCTACGGGGGGCGAGGGCTACACCTTC. Amino acid sequence: CASSPTGGEGYTF. J is TRBJ1-2 and V is TRBV18, with D perhaps TRBD1 (6 bases). Per germline, CDR1 KGHSH and CDR2 LQKENI. This CDR3 comprises 13 residues. V was pared by 6 bases and J by 8 bases, with 16 bases between.

This clonotype was counted between two and nine times. The chain uses TRBV3-1 and TRBJ1-6; the match to TRBD1 covers 7 bases. This CDR3 has 14 residues. Germline lookup yields CDR1 LGHDT and CDR2 YNNKEL (reference sequence). Unmatched junction bases numbered 6, after V lost 6 bases and J lost 7 bases. CDR3 region: CASSPQGFNSPLHF. The CDR3 DNA sequence: TGTGCCAGCAGTCCACAGGGGTTCAATTCACCCCTCCACTTT. Together with reference TRBV3-1 and TRBJ1-6, the CDR3 gives the full variable domain: DTAVSQTPKYLVTQMGNDKSIKCEQNLGHDTMYWYKQDSKKFLKIMFSYNNKELIINETVPNRFSPKSPDKAHLNLHINSLELGDSAVYFCASSPQGFNSPLHFGNGTRLTVT.

This clonotype came up a few times. The V call is TRBV27, the J call TRBJ1-1, with D possibly TRBD1 on 6 matching bases. The germline V gene has CDR1 MNHEY and CDR2 SMNVEV (reference sequence). With 0 bases removed from V and 3 bases from J, the gap between germline ends came to 14 bases. CDR3 size: 16 residues. In DNA, the CDR3 is TGTGCCAGCAGTTTATCGAGGGGGGGAGAATACACTGAAGCTTTCTTT. Translating it yields CASSLSRGGEYTEAFF.

This clonotype was recorded at least ten times. The chain employs TRBV28 and TRBJ1-2; 8 bases map to TRBD1. Germline loops: CDR1 MDHEN, CDR2 SYDVKM. The CDR3 covers 14 residues. V dropped 5 bases and J dropped 6; count of bases not matched to a gene: 8. DNA for the CDR3: TGTGCCAGCAGTAGGCCAGGGGGCAAGAATGGCTACACCTTC. As protein: CASSRPGGKNGYTF.

Ten or more counts support this clonotype. The chain employs TRBV28 and TRBJ2-5, with TRBD1 matching 7 bases. The germline V gene has CDR1 MDHEN and CDR2 SYDVKM. This CDR3 is built from 15 residues. V was clipped by 4 bases and J by 4 bases; unmatched bases: 9. The chain's CDR3 is CASSWGGQGVETQYF. The CDR3 nucleotides read TGTGCCAGCAGTTGGGGTGGGCAGGGGGTAGAGACCCAGTACTTC.

This clonotype was observed many times. J is TRBJ1-1 and V is TRBV28; D is unresolved. V lost 5 bases to trimming and J lost 1 base, with 11 bases between them. This CDR3 contains 14 residues. From germline, CDR1 is MDHEN and CDR2 SYDVKM. CDR3 amino acids: CASSEPPRNTEAFF. DNA for the CDR3: TGTGCCAGCAGTGAACCCCCGAGGAACACTGAAGCTTTCTTT.

This clonotype occurred a few times. This chain uses TRBV5-1 with TRBJ1-1; D is uncertain. Deletions cut 3 bases from V and 8 bases from J, with 11 bases between. Germline assignment: CDR1 SGHRS and CDR2 YFSETQ. The CDR3 covers 12 residues. The CDR3 sequence is CASSSAGREAFF. CDR3 in DNA: TGCGCCAGCAGCTCGGCGGGGAGGGAAGCTTTCTTT.

This clonotype came up a few times. This chain joins TRBV28 and TRBJ2-3; perhaps TRBD1 as D (6 bases). This CDR3 is 16 amino acids long. The V end lost 5 bases, the J end lost 0 bases, and 15 bases lay between the germline ends. Germline V CDR1 and CDR2: MDHEN, SYDVKM. The CDR3 spells CASSITQGRSTDTQYF. The CDR3, as DNA: TGTGCCAGCAGTATAACACAGGGTAGGAGCACAGATACGCAGTATTTT. Based on the CDR3 plus reference TRBV28 and TRBJ2-3, the full variable domain is DVKVTQSSRYLVKRTGEKVFLECVQDMDHENMFWYRQDPGLGLRLIYFSYDVKMKEKGDIPEGYSVSREKKERFSLILESASTNQTSMYLCASSITQGRSTDTQYFGPGTRLTVL.

This clonotype was found many times. The chain employs TRBV28 and TRBJ2-1; unclear D gene. Germline V gene sequence: CDR1 MDHEN, CDR2 SYDVKM. Trimming removed 3 bases from V and 7 bases from J, with 10 bases in between. The CDR3 extends over 13 amino acids. The CDR3, as DNA: TGTGCCAGCAGTTTTTTTGCAGGAAATGAGCAGTTCTTC. This gives the protein CASSFFAGNEQFF.

V and J are TRBV6-1 and TRBJ2-5; either TRBD1 or TRBD2 may fit D (5 bases each). The germline CDR1 and CDR2 sequences are MNHNS and SASEGT. The CDR3 loop spans 16 amino acids. V shed 6 bases and J shed 4 bases, with 21 bases lying between them. The CDR3 region is CASSKGVRGTRETQYF. CDR3 coding DNA: TGTGCCAGCAGCAAAGGGGTTCGGGGCACCCGAGAGACCCAGTACTTC.